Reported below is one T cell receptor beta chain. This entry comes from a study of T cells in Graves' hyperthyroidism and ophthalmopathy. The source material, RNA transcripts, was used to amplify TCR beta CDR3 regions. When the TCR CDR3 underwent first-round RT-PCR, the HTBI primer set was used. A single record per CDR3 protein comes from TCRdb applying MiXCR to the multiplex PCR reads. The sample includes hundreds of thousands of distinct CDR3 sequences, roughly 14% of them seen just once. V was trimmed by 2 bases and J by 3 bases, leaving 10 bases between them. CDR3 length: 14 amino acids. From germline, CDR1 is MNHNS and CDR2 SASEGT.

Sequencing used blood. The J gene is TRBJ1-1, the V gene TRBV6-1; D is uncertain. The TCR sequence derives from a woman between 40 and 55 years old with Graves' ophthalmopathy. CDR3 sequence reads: CASSEQPWDTEAFF. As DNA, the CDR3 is TGTGCCAGCAGTGAACAGCCGTGGGACACTGAAGCTTTCTTT.